What follows are 20 T cell receptor beta chains derived from one specimen sequenced in a study of cytomegalovirus exposure and HLA in healthy donors. Use of 60 Vbeta and 13 Jbeta primers characterized the PCR. Generated by immunoSEQ multiplex PCR, the TCRdb table keeps only in-frame clones and is missing some. The table lists 210,000 or so clones, around 80% of them singletons. Material: PBMCs. The receptors derive from a boy aged 2 to 9 in good health and CMV-seronegative.

The chain joins TRBV5-4 to TRBJ1-5; TRBD1 matches at 8 bases. The CDR3 loop spans 15 amino acids. Germline V gives CDR1 SGHNT, CDR2 YYREEE (reference sequence). V gave up 4 bases and J gave up 3 bases; unmatched junction bases: 6. CDR3 sequence reads: CASSLGTGLNQPQHF. For the CDR3, the DNA is TGTGCCAGCAGCCTTGGGACAGGACTCAATCAGCCCCAGCATTTT.

The chain is built from TRBV9 and TRBJ2-1; tentative D call: TRBD2 (6 bases). Trimming left V 4 bases short and J 3 bases short, with 14 bases between. Germline V gene lookup returns CDR1 SGDLS and CDR2 YYNGEE. The CDR3 has 15 residues. CDR3 DNA: TGTGCCAGCAGCTCCGTAGGCGGGAACTACAATGAGCAGTTCTTC. As protein: CASSSVGGNYNEQFF.

This clone was counted a single time. The chain joins TRBV6-1 to TRBJ1-4, with 7 bases lining up with TRBD1. There are 16 residues in the CDR3. After removal of 1 base from V and 7 bases from J, the junction contained 9 bases not matched to a gene. Germline CDR1 reads MNHNS; CDR2 reads SASEGT. The CDR3 DNA follows: TGTGCCAGCAGTGAAGGAGGGGCAGGGGGAGTTGAAAAACTGTTTTTT. The encoded protein is CASSEGGAGGVEKLFF.

V and J are TRBV19 and TRBJ1-2; D is ambiguous. V was cut by 5 bases and J by 0 bases, with 13 bases left in between. The CDR3 is 15 amino acids. Germline V lookup: CDR1 LNHDA, CDR2 SQIVND (reference sequence). The CDR3 spells CASSFWPGTNYGYTF. The CDR3 DNA reads as TGTGCCAGTAGTTTTTGGCCCGGGACTAACTATGGCTACACCTTC.

The CDR3 loop reads CSVVPGAAYNEQFF. CDR3 sequence (DNA): TGCAGCGTTGTGCCTGGGGCAGCTTACAATGAGCAGTTCTTC. The V gene is TRBV29-1, the J gene TRBJ2-1; tentative D call: TRBD1 (5 bases). The CDR3 runs 14 residues. V lost 4 bases to trimming and J lost 4 bases, with 14 bases between them. Germline CDR1 is SQVTM and CDR2 is ANQGSEA.

The chain uses TRBV7-9 and TRBJ2-1; 7 bases line up with TRBD2. There are 14 residues in the CDR3. Germline V CDR1 and CDR2: SEHNR, FQNEAQ (reference sequence). Trimming took 5 bases from V and 7 from J; bases not matched to a gene: 8. The CDR3 DNA reads as TGTGCCAGCAGCCCGTCGGGGGGTACAAATGAGCAGTTCTTC. Its protein is CASSPSGGTNEQFF.

This clone was picked up one time. This sequence joins TRBV2 and TRBJ2-4, with D maybe TRBD1 (6 bases). The CDR3 runs to 12 residues. Trimming took 8 bases from V and 9 from J, leaving 14 bases between them. From germline, CDR1 is SNHLY and CDR2 FYNNEI. The CDR3 nucleotides are TGTGCCAGCGCAGGGGATGTCGGCATTCAGTACTTC. Encoded protein: CASAGDVGIQYF. The whole variable domain, remainder taken from reference TRBV2 and TRBJ2-4, is EPEVTQTPSHQVTQMGQEVILRCVPISNHLYFYWYRQILGQKVEFLVSFYNNEISEKSEIFDDQFSVERPDGSNFTLKIRSTKLEDSAMYFCASAGDVGIQYFGAGTRLSVL.

This clone was seen a handful of times. V is TRBV9 and J is TRBJ2-3, with TRBD2 matching over 7 bases. Looked up from germline, CDR1 is SGDLS and CDR2 is YYNGEE. This CDR3 has 15 residues. Unmatched junction bases numbered 4, after V lost 0 bases and J lost 3 bases. In nucleotides, the CDR3 is TGTGCCAGCAGCGTAGAAGGACTAGGGACAGATACGCAGTATTTT. This sequence encodes CASSVEGLGTDTQYF.

The V and J genes are TRBV2 and TRBJ2-1; 8 nucleotides align to TRBD1. Losses at the gene ends were 5 bases for V and 7 bases for J; bases not matched to a gene: 1. The CDR3 runs 12 residues. The germline gives CDR1 SNHLY, CDR2 FYNNEI. The chain's CDR3 is CASSRTGNEQFF. The DNA for the CDR3 is TGTGCCAGCAGTCGGACAGGGAATGAGCAGTTCTTC.

The chain couples TRBV19 to TRBJ1-6; no clear D. Germline V gene lookup returns CDR1 LNHDA and CDR2 SQIVND (reference sequence). CDR3 length equals 12 residues. Trimming took off 3 bases at V and 10 bases at J, with 7 bases between the two ends. Written as DNA, the CDR3 is TGTGCCAGTAGTATCGGGGAATCACCCCTCCACTTT. Protein sequence: CASSIGESPLHF. Drawing the rest from reference TRBV19 and TRBJ1-6, the complete variable domain is DGGITQSPKYLFRKEGQNVTLSCEQNLNHDAMYWYRQDPGQGLRLIYYSQIVNDFQKGDIAEGYSVSREKKESFPLTVTSAQKNPTAFYLCASSIGESPLHFGNGTRLTVT.

The V gene is TRBV29-1, the J gene TRBJ2-1; 9 nucleotides agree with TRBD2. The V gene's germline CDR1 is SQVTM and CDR2 ANQGSEA. V dropped 4 bases and J dropped 8; count of bases not matched to a gene: 9. The CDR3 is 14 amino acids. The CDR3 coding sequence is TGCAGCGTTGCCCGTAGCGGGAGAGGATATGAGCAGTTCTTC. Amino acid sequence: CSVARSGRGYEQFF.

This clone turned up a few times. This chain connects TRBV5-6 to TRBJ1-2; D is perhaps TRBD1 (5 bases). With 7 bases removed from V and 7 bases from J, the gap between germline ends came to 14 bases. Germline CDR1 SGHDT, CDR2 YYEEEE. This CDR3 is built from 12 residues. CDR3 protein: CASAPGSGGYTF. For the CDR3, the DNA is TGTGCCAGCGCCCCAGGGTCGGGTGGCTACACCTTC.

V gene TRBV11-2 combines with J gene TRBJ2-3; D is uncertain. Germline CDR1 reads SGHAT; CDR2 reads FQNNGV. The CDR3 totals 12 residues. The V end was cut by 1 base, the J end by 5 bases, with 4 bases between. The chain's CDR3 is CASSLVIDTQYF. The CDR3, as DNA: TGTGCCAGCAGCTTAGTTATAGATACGCAGTATTTT.

The rearrangement uses TRBV19 and TRBJ2-6; no reliable D call. Germline V CDR1 and CDR2: LNHDA, SQIVND (reference sequence). Trimming stripped 2 bases from V and 2 bases from J, with 7 bases between. CDR3 length: 15 residues. CDR3 nucleotide sequence: TGTGCCAGTAGTATACAGGTGACTGGGGCCAACGTCCTGACTTTC. Translating it yields CASSIQVTGANVLTF.

The chain has TRBV9 and TRBJ1-2; the match to TRBD1 covers 9 bases. V shed 2 bases, J shed 3 bases, and the junction held 5 bases outside the gene matches. Germline V lookup: CDR1 SGDLS, CDR2 YYNGEE. The CDR3 has 15 residues. This CDR3 is CASSVTGGTDYGYTF. The CDR3 region has the DNA TGTGCCAGCAGCGTTACAGGGGGCACGGACTATGGCTACACCTTC.

The rearrangement uses TRBV18 and TRBJ1-1, with TRBD1 matching 8 bases. The CDR3 consists of 17 residues. V trimming: 4 bases; J trimming: 1 base; junction bases outside the gene matches: 11. CDR1 and CDR2 from the germline V gene are KGHSH and LQKENI. The CDR3 here is CASSQGQGAGRNTEAFF. In DNA, the CDR3 is TGTGCCAGCTCACAGGGCCAGGGGGCGGGGAGGAACACTGAAGCTTTCTTT.

This sequence joins TRBV4-2 and TRBJ2-1, with 9 bases that match TRBD2. The germline gives CDR1 LGHNA, CDR2 YNFKEQ. V dropped 5 bases and J dropped 8; count of bases not matched to a gene: 13. This CDR3 contains 16 residues. The CDR3 nucleotides are TGTGCCAGCAGCTACAACCCTAGCGGGGTGGGCGATGAGCAGTTCTTC. It translates to CASSYNPSGVGDEQFF.

This chain connects TRBV29-1 to TRBJ2-5; TRBD2 matches 12 bases. Germline trimming cut 4 bases from V and 5 bases from J; bases unmatched to any gene: 8. Germline V gene lookup returns CDR1 SQVTM and CDR2 ANQGSEA. The CDR3 is 15 amino acids. DNA for the CDR3: TGCAGCGTTGTACTCGCCGGGACTAGCGGGGAGACCCAGTACTTC. It yields the protein CSVVLAGTSGETQYF.

The rearrangement uses TRBV4-1 and TRBJ1-5; D is unresolved. Germline V gives CDR1 MGHRA, CDR2 YSYEKL. The CDR3 sequence is 15 residues long. The V gene lost 0 bases and the J gene lost 5 bases, with 11 bases spanning the gap. The CDR3 DNA reads as TGCGCCAGCAGCCAAGATTGGGCCATCTATCAGCCCCAGCATTTT. Translated: CASSQDWAIYQPQHF.

The chain has TRBV25-1 and TRBJ2-1, with TRBD2 matching over 10 bases. Trimming took 3 bases from V and 8 from J; bases not matched to a gene: 7. CDR3 length: 15 amino acids. The V gene's germline CDR1 is MGHDK and CDR2 SYGVNS. This CDR3 is CASSDTGLALHEQFF. The CDR3 DNA is TGTGCCAGCAGTGACACGGGACTAGCGCTACATGAGCAGTTCTTC.